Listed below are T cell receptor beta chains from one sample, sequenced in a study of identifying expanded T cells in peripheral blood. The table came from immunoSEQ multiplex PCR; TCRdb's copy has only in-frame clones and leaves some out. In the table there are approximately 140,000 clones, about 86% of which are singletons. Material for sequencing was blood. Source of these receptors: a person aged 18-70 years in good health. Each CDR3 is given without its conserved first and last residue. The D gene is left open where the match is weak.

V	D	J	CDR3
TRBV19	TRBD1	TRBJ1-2	ASAGQVVRNDYGYT
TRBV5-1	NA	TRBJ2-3	ASSSTSDTQY
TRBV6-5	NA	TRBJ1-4	ASSYRDGNEKLF
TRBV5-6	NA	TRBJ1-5	ASSLRFSNQPQH
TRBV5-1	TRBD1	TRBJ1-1	ASSLQGTEAF
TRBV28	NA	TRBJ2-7	ASSLTNYEQY
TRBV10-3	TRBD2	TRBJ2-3	AISESFGLAGVSTDTQY
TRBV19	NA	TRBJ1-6	ASSPKDPMVSYNSPLH
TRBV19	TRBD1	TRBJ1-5	ASRPTGQGAYSNQPQH
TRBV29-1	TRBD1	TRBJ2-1	SALGQADGEQF
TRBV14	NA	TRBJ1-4	ASSHGDGPNEKLF
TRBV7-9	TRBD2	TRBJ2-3	ASSSLADTDTQY
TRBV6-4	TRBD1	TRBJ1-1	ASRDQTGPAF
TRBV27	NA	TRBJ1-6	ASSLGESSPLH
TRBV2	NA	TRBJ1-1	ASSERWGTLGTEAF
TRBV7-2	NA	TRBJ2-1	ASSSPEFGAYNEQF
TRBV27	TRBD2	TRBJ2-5	ASSLRTSGRASETQY
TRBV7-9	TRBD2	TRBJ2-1	ASSPRTSEQF
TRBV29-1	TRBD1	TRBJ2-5	SAVTPGGAETQY
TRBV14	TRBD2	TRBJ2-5	ASSQDLLAGGRVGQETQY
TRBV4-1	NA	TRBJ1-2	ASSQVWRGMRGYT
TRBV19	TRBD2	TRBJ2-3	ASSMGGSSTDTQY
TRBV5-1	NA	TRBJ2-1	ASSQRLYNEQF
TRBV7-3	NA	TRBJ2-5	ASSARGFHGETQY
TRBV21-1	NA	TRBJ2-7	ASRGTGGTYEQY
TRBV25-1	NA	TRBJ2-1	ASSTLGSYNEQF
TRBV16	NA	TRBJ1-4	ASSRPGARDEKLF
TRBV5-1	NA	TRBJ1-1	ASSLRTGRSTEAF
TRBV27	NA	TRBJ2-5	ASSLSVPLGTQY
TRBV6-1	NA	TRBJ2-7	ASSNLQGMRY
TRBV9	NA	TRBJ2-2	ASKGSTGELF
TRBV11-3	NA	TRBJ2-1	ASSLGGTSSYNEQF
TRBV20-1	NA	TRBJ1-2	SAYPSYGYT
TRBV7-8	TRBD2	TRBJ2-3	ASSLRGLAGRTDTQY
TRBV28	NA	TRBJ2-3	ASSLSPGQSRDTQY
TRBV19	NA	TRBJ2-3	ASSIPQGNVDTQY
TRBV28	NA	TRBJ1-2	ASGNSGSYNGYT
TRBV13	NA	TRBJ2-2	ASSLAGAYTGELF
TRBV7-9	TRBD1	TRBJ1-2	ASSLASGTEDGYT
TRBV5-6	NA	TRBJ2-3	ASSLVFWEGQGRDTQY
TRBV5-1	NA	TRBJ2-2	ASSRSPTSPAGELF
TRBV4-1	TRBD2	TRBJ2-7	ASSPPPGGGPYEQY
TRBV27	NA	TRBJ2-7	ASSLPPPFVEQY
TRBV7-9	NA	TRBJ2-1	ASSLTPPGNEQF
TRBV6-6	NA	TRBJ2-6	ASSPLRANVLT
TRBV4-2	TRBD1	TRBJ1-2	ASSQPATGENGYT